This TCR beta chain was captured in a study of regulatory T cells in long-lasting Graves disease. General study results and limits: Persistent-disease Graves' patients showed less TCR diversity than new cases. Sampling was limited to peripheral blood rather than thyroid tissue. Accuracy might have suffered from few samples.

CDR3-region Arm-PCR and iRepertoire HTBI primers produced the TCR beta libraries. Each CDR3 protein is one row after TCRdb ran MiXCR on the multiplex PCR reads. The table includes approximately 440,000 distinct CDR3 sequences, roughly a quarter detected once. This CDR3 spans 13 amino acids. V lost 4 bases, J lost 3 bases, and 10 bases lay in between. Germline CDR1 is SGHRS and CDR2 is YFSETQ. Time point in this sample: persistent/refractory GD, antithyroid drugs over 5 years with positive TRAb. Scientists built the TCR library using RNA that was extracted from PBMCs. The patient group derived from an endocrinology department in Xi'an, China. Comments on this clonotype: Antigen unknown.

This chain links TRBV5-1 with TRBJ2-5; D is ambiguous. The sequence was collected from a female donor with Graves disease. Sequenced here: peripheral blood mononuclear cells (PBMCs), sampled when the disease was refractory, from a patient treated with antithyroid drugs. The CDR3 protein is CASSLLPKETQYF. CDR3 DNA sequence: TGCGCCAGCAGCCTCTTACCGAAAGAGACCCAGTACTTC.